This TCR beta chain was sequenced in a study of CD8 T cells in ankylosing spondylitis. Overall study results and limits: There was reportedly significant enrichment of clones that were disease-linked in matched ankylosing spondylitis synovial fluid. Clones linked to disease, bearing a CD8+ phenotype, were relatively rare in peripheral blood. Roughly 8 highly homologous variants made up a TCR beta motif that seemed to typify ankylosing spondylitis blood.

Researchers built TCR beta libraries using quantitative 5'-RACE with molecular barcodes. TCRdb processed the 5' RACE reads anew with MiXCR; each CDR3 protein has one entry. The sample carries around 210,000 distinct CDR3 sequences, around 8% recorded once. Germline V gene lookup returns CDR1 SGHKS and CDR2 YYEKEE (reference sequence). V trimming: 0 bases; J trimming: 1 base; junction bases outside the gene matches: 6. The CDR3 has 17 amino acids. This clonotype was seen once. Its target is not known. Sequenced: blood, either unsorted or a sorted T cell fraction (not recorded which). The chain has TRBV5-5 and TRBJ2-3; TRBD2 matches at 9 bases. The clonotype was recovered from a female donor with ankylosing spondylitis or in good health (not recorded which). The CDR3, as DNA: TGTGCCAGCAGCTTGGTAGCTAGCGGGGCAGGCACAGATACGCAGTATTTT. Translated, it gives CASSLVASGAGTDTQYF. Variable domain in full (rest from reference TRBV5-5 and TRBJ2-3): DAGVTQSPTHLIKTRGQQVTLRCSPISGHKSVSWYQQVLGQGPQFIFQYYEKEERGRGNFPDRFSARQFPNYSSELNVNALLLGDSALYLCASSLVASGAGTDTQYFGPGTRLTVL.